The 23 T cell receptor beta chains below all came from one sample that was sequenced in a study of radiotherapy plus CTLA-4 blockade in lung cancer. Sequencing used immunoSEQ multiplex PCR; TCRdb keeps in-frame clones, though not all of them. The table shows some 64,000 clones, with 77% occurring only once. The starting material was peripheral blood, obtained from a patient treated with radiotherapy plus ipilimumab. The receptor source for this set is a human donor with non-small cell lung cancer who had a complete response to radiotherapy plus ipilimumab.

CDR3 amino acids: CASRRTGVGTEAFF. Here the CDR3 DNA reads TGTGCCAGCAGGAGGACAGGGGTTGGCACTGAAGCTTTCTTT. This rearrangement joins TRBV5-4 to TRBJ1-1, with TRBD1 matching 9 bases. The CDR3 spans 14 residues. V dropped 5 bases and J dropped 4; count of bases not matched to a gene: 6. CDR1 is SGHNT, CDR2 YYREEE, per germline (reference sequence).

The CDR3 reads CASSQVVAGDTTGELFF. The CDR3 nucleotides read TGCGCCAGCAGCCAAGTAGTAGCAGGGGATACCACCGGGGAGCTGTTTTTT. The V call is TRBV4-3, the J call TRBJ2-2, with a possible D match to TRBD1 (6 bases). CDR3 length: 17 amino acids. The V gene's germline CDR1 is LGHNA and CDR2 YSLEER. V dropped 1 base and J dropped 4 bases, with 16 bases sitting between them.

The chain recombines TRBV2 with TRBJ2-5, with 10 bases that match TRBD1. The CDR3 has 14 residues. Looked up from germline, CDR1 is SNHLY and CDR2 is FYNNEI. The V gene end was trimmed by 6 bases and the J gene end by 4 bases; junction bases not matched to a gene: 5. The CDR3 spells CASSAGTGAETQYF. CDR3 DNA: TGTGCCAGCAGCGCCGGGACAGGGGCAGAGACCCAGTACTTC.

The rearrangement uses TRBV5-6 and TRBJ2-4; 8 nucleotides line up with TRBD2. The ends lost 3 bases at V and 5 bases at J; junction bases unmatched: 19. Germline V lookup: CDR1 SGHDT, CDR2 YYEEEE. The CDR3 sequence is 19 residues long. CDR3 residues: CASSWVPTPSGGRQNIQYF. The CDR3 DNA is TGTGCCAGCAGCTGGGTTCCCACTCCCTCGGGGGGGCGCCAAAACATTCAGTACTTC.

This chain joins TRBV10-3 and TRBJ1-6; the D gene is possibly TRBD1 (5 bases). V dropped 6 bases and J dropped 10 bases, with 22 bases sitting between them. Germline CDR1 is ENHRY and CDR2 is SYGVKD. The CDR3 is made up of 16 amino acids. The CDR3 nucleotides are TGTGCCATCAGCGAGGCGCAGGGAATGTCAGGCTCACCCCTCCACTTT. Translation gives CAISEAQGMSGSPLHF.

This clone has just a few counts. The chain links TRBV27 to TRBJ2-6; D not resolved. Looked up from germline, CDR1 is MNHEY and CDR2 is SMNVEV (reference sequence). The CDR3 covers 13 residues. The ends were cut back, 5 bases at V and 2 bases at J, with 4 bases in the middle. In DNA, the CDR3 is TGTGCCAGCAGTCAGGCTGGGGCCAACGTCCTGACTTTC. Its protein product is CASSQAGANVLTF.

A few counts support this clone. This rearrangement joins TRBV4-3 to TRBJ2-6; D may be TRBD1 or TRBD2 (5 bases each). This CDR3 is 18 amino acids long. Trimming shortened V by 2 bases and J by 0 bases, and 14 bases separated the two germline ends. CDR1 LGHNA and CDR2 YSLEER come from the germline V gene. CDR3 loop: CASSQTGVTSSGANVLTF. CDR3 nucleotides: TGCGCCAGCAGCCAAACAGGAGTAACTAGCTCTGGGGCCAACGTCCTGACTTTC.

This rearrangement joins TRBV29-1 to TRBJ2-7, with a tentative D call TRBD1 (6 bases). Germline V gives CDR1 SQVTM, CDR2 ANQGSEA. The CDR3 loop spans 15 amino acids. Between the trimmed V and J ends, which lost 1 base and 1 base, there was a span of 14 bases. The CDR3 is CSVEAWGHSSYEQYF. CDR3 DNA: TGCAGCGTTGAAGCTTGGGGGCACTCATCCTACGAGCAGTACTTC.

CDR3 sequence reads: CASSIGKGRVGNQPQHF. CDR3 sequence (DNA): TGTGCCAGTAGTATCGGTAAAGGCAGGGTCGGCAATCAGCCCCAGCATTTT. This chain joins TRBV19 and TRBJ1-5, with D perhaps matching TRBD1 (5 bases). This CDR3 contains 17 residues. The V gene's germline CDR1 is LNHDA and CDR2 SQIVND (reference sequence). V was cut by 3 bases and J by 2 bases, with 17 bases left in between. Looking up the rest from reference TRBV19 and TRBJ1-5 gives the full variable domain: DGGITQSPKYLFRKEGQNVTLSCEQNLNHDAMYWYRQDPGQGLRLIYYSQIVNDFQKGDIAEGYSVSREKKESFPLTVTSAQKNPTAFYLCASSIGKGRVGNQPQHFGDGTRLSIL.

The chain links TRBV18 to TRBJ1-2; D is unresolved. There are 11 residues in the CDR3. Germline-derived CDR1 and CDR2 are KGHSH and LQKENI. V was cut by 1 base and J by 4 bases, with 1 base left in between. In DNA, the CDR3 is TGTGCCAGCTCACCACGCTATGGCTACACCTTC. As protein: CASSPRYGYTF. Filled out from reference TRBV18 and TRBJ1-2, the complete variable domain reads NAGVMQNPRHLVRRRGQEARLRCSPMKGHSHVYWYRQLPEEGLKFMVYLQKENIIDESGMPKERFSAEFPKEGPSILRIQQVVRGDSAAYFCASSPRYGYTFGSGTRLTVV.

The J gene is TRBJ1-2, the V gene TRBV15; D not resolved. The V end lost 1 base, the J end lost 3 bases, and 9 bases lay between the germline ends. Germline V gene sequence: CDR1 LNHNV, CDR2 YYDKDF (reference sequence). This CDR3 has 14 residues. CDR3 region: CATSRASGYYGYTF. The CDR3 bases are TGTGCCACCAGCAGAGCCAGTGGGTACTATGGCTACACCTTC. The variable domain in full, completed from reference TRBV15 and TRBJ1-2, reads DAMVIQNPRYQVTQFGKPVTLSCSQTLNHNVMYWYQQKSSQAPKLLFHYYDKDFNNEADTPDNFQSRRPNTSFCFLDIRSPGLGDTAMYLCATSRASGYYGYTFGSGTRLTVV.

The chain employs TRBV11-2 and TRBJ2-1, with D tentatively TRBD1 or TRBD2 (5 bases each). Between the trimmed V and J ends, which lost 5 bases and 6 bases, there was a span of 17 bases. The germline V gene encodes CDR1 SGHAT and CDR2 FQNNGV. CDR3 size: 15 residues. CDR3 nucleotide sequence: TGTGCCAGCAGCGCTACACGGGGCGGAGTCAATGAGCAGTTCTTC. Translating it yields CASSATRGGVNEQFF.

The chain couples TRBV29-1 to TRBJ1-1; 9 bases are a match to TRBD1. This CDR3 contains 18 residues. Trimming cost V 5 bases and J 0 bases; bases outside gene matches: 16. Germline lookup yields CDR1 SQVTM and CDR2 ANQGSEA. In DNA form, the CDR3 reads TGCAGCGTTACAGACAGGGGGTCTTGGTATTCGATGAACACTGAAGCTTTCTTT. Translated, it gives CSVTDRGSWYSMNTEAFF.

The rearrangement joins TRBV19 to TRBJ1-1, with D perhaps matching TRBD1 (6 bases). Trimming took 2 bases from V and 5 from J, leaving 12 bases between them. CDR1 is LNHDA and CDR2 is SQIVND in the germline V gene (reference sequence). This CDR3 is built from 14 residues. DNA for the CDR3: TGTGCCAGTAGTATAATCGCAGGGGTGACTGAAGCTTTCTTT. It translates to CASSIIAGVTEAFF.

In its sample, this clone ranks as medium-sized. This sequence joins TRBV4-2 and TRBJ1-2; 9 bases line up with TRBD1. Per the germline V gene, CDR1 is LGHNA and CDR2 is YNFKEQ. CDR3 length: 18 residues. The junction had 10 bases not matched to a gene; V was cut back by 0 bases and J by 2 bases. For the CDR3, the DNA is TGTGCCAGCAGCCAAGATAGGGGACAGGGACGAAGGAACTATGGCTACACCTTC. It translates to CASSQDRGQGRRNYGYTF.

This clone was seen more than once but under ten times. The chain joins TRBV19 to TRBJ1-5; tentative D call: TRBD1 (5 bases). Trimming took 10 bases from V and 0 from J, leaving 16 bases between them. Germline assignment: CDR1 LNHDA and CDR2 SQIVND (reference sequence). This CDR3 is 15 amino acids long. The CDR3 reads CATQDTLYSNQPQHF. CDR3 coding DNA: TGTGCCACACAGGACACCCTGTATAGCAATCAGCCCCAGCATTTT.

The chain combines TRBV7-2 with TRBJ2-1; either TRBD1 or TRBD2 may supply D (5 bases each). V was trimmed by 2 bases and J by 0 bases, leaving 8 bases between them. CDR1 is SGHTA and CDR2 is FQGNSA in the germline V gene. The CDR3 is 15 residues long. CDR3 in DNA: TGTGCCAGCAGCTTATTCGGGGCCTCCTACAATGAGCAGTTCTTC. This translates into CASSLFGASYNEQFF.

The V and J genes are TRBV11-2 and TRBJ2-5; 8 bases are shared with TRBD2. Germline loops: CDR1 SGHAT, CDR2 FQNNGV. The length of the CDR3 is 14 residues. V lost 6 bases, J lost 2 bases, and 5 bases stayed unmatched. This CDR3 reads CASSLRGEQETQYF. The DNA for the CDR3 is TGTGCCAGCAGTTTGCGGGGGGAACAAGAGACCCAGTACTTC.

The chain links TRBV10-2 to TRBJ1-2, with a tentative D call TRBD1 (5 bases). CDR3 length: 15 residues. Per germline, CDR1 WSHSY and CDR2 SAAADI. Trimming shortened V by 0 bases and J by 6 bases, and 14 bases separated the two germline ends. CDR3 loop: CASSESWGNWDGYTF. In nucleotides, the CDR3 is TGCGCCAGCAGTGAGTCGTGGGGGAATTGGGATGGCTACACCTTC.

The V call is TRBV2, the J call TRBJ1-5; D ambiguous. Trimming shortened V by 7 bases and J by 3 bases, and 16 bases separated the two germline ends. The germline gives CDR1 SNHLY, CDR2 FYNNEI. The CDR3 extends over 15 amino acids. The CDR3 DNA is TGTGCCAGCAAGGGAACACGGAGTTACAATCAGCCCCAGCATTTT. This gives the protein CASKGTRSYNQPQHF.

The gene calls are TRBV4-1 and TRBJ1-3; possibly TRBD1 for D (6 bases). Germline CDR1 and CDR2: MGHRA and YSYEKL. V lost 3 bases and J 2 bases, leaving 17 bases between the germline ends. The CDR3 totals 17 residues. The CDR3 reads CASSQRGGGLTGNTIYF. CDR3 coding DNA: TGCGCCAGCAGCCAGAGGGGTGGGGGGCTTACTGGAAACACCATATATTTT.

The CDR3 here is CATPWGQGDIRDTQYF. CDR3 coding DNA: TGTGCCACCCCCTGGGGACAGGGGGATATTAGAGATACGCAGTATTTT. The V call is TRBV19, the J call TRBJ2-3; 11 nucleotides agree with TRBD1. This CDR3 is 16 amino acids long. Germline CDR1 LNHDA, CDR2 SQIVND (reference sequence). Trimming at V came to 10 bases and at J to 5 bases, leaving 14 bases not matched to a gene.

The chain combines TRBV5-4 with TRBJ2-4; D is unresolved. Germline V CDR1 and CDR2: SGHNT, YYREEE (reference sequence). The CDR3 consists of 15 residues. Trimming removed 4 bases from V and 3 bases from J, with 14 bases in between. This CDR3 is CASSGGEARKNIQYF. In nucleotides, the CDR3 is TGTGCCAGCAGCGGCGGAGAAGCCCGCAAAAACATTCAGTACTTC.